Included here is one T cell receptor (beta chain) sequence, with context. What it recognizes is unknown. The primer mix had 60 Vbeta and 13 Jbeta primers. Profiled with immunoSEQ multiplex PCR; TCRdb holds only in-frame clones, not every one. Among 100,000 or so clones, about 69% were seen once, and the ten largest hold roughly 1.2%. The data belong to a study of cytomegalovirus exposure and HLA in healthy donors. In germline, CDR1 is LGHNA, CDR2 YSLEER. CDR3 length: 13 residues. V lost 0 bases, J lost 17 bases, and 7 bases stayed unmatched. Whole-study findings and limits: Segments of the TCR beta V type were, in most cases, productive about 90% or about 30% of the time in an earlier analysis. Later analysis identified a missense DCLRE1C variant that was linked to TCR beta V- and J-gene trimming.

The sequencing input was PBMCs. The rearrangement links TRBV4-3 to TRBJ1-6, with 7 bases matching TRBD1. The receptor was isolated from a man in his forties in good health and CMV-seronegative. The CDR3 DNA sequence: TGCGCCAGCAGCCAAGATTTTTACGACAGGGTCCACTTT. Protein sequence: CASSQDFYDRVHF.